This T cell receptor beta chain was found in a study of T cell clusters in autoimmune cytopenias. This clonotype is deemed medium-sized by its frequency. TRB was amplified by touch-down multiplex PCR, primer pools A and B combined. From the multiplex PCR reads, TCRdb lists one entry per CDR3 protein and no DNA. This specimen shows some 7,400 distinct CDR3 sequences; the ten leading clones hold approximately 24%. TRB was amplified from approximately 250 ng of peripheral blood genomic DNA per sample. Per germline, CDR1 SGHDT and CDR2 YYEEEE. The CDR3 is 15 residues long. The sample was also linked to a second study, of T cell repertoires in aging, cancer and after chemotherapy.

This chain connects TRBV5-6 to TRBJ1-3. The material sequenced was peripheral blood. The sequence was obtained from a human donor in good health. The CDR3 is CASSLALRTGNTIYF.